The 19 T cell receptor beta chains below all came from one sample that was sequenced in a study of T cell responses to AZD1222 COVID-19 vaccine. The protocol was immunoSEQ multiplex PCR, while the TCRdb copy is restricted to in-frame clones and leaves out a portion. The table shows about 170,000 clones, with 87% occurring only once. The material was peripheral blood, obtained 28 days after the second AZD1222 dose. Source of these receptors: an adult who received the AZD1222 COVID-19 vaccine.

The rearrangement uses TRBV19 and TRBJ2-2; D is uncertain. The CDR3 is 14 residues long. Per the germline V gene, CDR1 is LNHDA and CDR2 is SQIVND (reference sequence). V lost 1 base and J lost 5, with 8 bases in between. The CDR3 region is CASSIGLETGELFF. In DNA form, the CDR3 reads TGTGCCAGTAGTATAGGCCTGGAAACCGGGGAGCTGTTTTTT. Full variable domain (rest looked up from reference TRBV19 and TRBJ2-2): DGGITQSPKYLFRKEGQNVTLSCEQNLNHDAMYWYRQDPGQGLRLIYYSQIVNDFQKGDIAEGYSVSREKKESFPLTVTSAQKNPTAFYLCASSIGLETGELFFGEGSRLTVL.

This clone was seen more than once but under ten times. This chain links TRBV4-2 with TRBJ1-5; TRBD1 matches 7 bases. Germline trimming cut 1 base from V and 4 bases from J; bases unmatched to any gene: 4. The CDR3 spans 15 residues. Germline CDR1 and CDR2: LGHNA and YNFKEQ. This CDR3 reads CASSQAMTGNQPQHF. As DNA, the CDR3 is TGTGCCAGCAGCCAAGCCATGACAGGGAATCAGCCCCAGCATTTT.

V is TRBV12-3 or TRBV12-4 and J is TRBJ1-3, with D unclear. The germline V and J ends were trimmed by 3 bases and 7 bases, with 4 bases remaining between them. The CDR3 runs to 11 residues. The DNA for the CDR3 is TGTGCCAGCAGTTTTAGTAACACCATATATTTT. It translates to CASSFSNTIYF.

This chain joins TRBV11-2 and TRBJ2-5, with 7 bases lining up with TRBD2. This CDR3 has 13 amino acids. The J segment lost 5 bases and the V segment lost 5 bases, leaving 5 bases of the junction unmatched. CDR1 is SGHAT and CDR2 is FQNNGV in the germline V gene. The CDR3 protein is CASSLGEGETQYF. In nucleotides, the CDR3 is TGTGCCAGCAGCCTGGGGGAGGGGGAGACCCAGTACTTC.

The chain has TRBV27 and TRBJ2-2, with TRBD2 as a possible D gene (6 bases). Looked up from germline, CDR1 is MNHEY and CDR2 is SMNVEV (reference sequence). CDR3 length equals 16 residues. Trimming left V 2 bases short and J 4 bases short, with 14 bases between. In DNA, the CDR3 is TGTGCCAGCAGTTTAACCGCGGGACTCGGCACCGGGGAGCTGTTTTTT. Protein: CASSLTAGLGTGELFF.

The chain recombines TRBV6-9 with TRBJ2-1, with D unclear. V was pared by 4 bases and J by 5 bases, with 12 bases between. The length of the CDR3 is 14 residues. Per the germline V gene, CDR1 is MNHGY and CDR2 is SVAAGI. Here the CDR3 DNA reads TGTGCCAGCAGTTCTAGGACCCTCCACAATGAGCAGTTCTTC. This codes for CASSSRTLHNEQFF.

In nucleotides, the CDR3 is TGCGCCAGCAGCTTCGATATAGCGGGGGAAGGGGAGCAGTACTTC. Amino acid sequence: CASSFDIAGEGEQYF. V and J are TRBV5-1 and TRBJ2-7; 9 bases map to TRBD2. CDR1 is SGHRS and CDR2 is YFSETQ in the germline V gene. The V segment lost 2 bases and the J segment 7 bases; nucleotides outside the gene matches: 10. This CDR3 is 15 amino acids long.

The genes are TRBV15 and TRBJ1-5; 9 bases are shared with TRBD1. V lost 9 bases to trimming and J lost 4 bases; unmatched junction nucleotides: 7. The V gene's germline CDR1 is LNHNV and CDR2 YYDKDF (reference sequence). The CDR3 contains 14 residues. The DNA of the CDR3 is TGTGCCACAAGGCGGGACAGGGTGAATCAGCCCCAGCATTTT. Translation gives CATRRDRVNQPQHF.

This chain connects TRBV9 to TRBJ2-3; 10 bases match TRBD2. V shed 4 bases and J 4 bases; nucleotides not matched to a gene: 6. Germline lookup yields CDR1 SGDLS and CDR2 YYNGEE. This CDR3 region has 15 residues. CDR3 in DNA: TGTGCCAGCAGCATCAGCGGGGGGGGCGCAGATACGCAGTATTTT. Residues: CASSISGGGADTQYF. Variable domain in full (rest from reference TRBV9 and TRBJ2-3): DSGVTQTPKHLITATGQRVTLRCSPRSGDLSVYWYQQSLDQGLQFLIQYYNGEERAKGNILERFSAQQFPDLHSELNLSSLELGDSALYFCASSISGGGADTQYFGPGTRLTVL.

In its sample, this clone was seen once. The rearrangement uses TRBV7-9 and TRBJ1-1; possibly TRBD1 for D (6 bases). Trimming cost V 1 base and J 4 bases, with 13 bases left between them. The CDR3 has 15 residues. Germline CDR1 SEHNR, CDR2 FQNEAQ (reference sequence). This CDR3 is CASSLDWGGGTEAFF. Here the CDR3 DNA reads TGTGCCAGCAGCTTAGACTGGGGAGGGGGCACTGAAGCTTTCTTT.

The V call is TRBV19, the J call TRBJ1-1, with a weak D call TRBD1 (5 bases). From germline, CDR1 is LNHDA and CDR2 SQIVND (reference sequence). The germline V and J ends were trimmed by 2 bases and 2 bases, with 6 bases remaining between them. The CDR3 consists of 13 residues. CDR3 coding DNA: TGTGCCAGTAGTATACAGGGAAACACTGAAGCTTTCTTT. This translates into CASSIQGNTEAFF.

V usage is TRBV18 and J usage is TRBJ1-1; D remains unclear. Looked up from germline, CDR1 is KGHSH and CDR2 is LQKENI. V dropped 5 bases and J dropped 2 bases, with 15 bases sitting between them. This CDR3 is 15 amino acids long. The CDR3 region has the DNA TGTGCCAGCTCAGAAGCTATTCTGCCAAACACTGAAGCTTTCTTT. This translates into CASSEAILPNTEAFF.

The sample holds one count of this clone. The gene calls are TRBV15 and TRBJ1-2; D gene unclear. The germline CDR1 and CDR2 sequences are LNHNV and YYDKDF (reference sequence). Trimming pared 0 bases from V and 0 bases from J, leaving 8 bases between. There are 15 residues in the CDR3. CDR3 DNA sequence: TGTGCCACCAGCAGAGATTCAGTGACTAACTATGGCTACACCTTC. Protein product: CATSRDSVTNYGYTF.

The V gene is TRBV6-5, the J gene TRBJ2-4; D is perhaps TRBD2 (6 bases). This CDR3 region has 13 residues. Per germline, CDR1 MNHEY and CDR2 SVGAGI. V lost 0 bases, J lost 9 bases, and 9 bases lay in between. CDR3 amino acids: CASSYSFGSIQYF. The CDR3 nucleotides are TGTGCCAGCAGTTACTCTTTCGGGAGCATTCAGTACTTC.

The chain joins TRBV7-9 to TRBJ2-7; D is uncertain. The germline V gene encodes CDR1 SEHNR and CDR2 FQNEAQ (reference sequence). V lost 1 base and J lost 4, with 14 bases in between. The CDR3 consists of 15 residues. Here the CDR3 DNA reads TGTGCCAGCAGCTTAGTAGCTGGGAAGGATTACGAGCAGTACTTC. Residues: CASSLVAGKDYEQYF.

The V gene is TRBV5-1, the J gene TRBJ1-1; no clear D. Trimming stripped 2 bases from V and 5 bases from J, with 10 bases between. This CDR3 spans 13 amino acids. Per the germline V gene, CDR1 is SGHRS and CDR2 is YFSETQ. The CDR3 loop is CASSFGEKTEAFF. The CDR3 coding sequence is TGCGCCAGCAGCTTCGGGGAGAAGACTGAAGCTTTCTTT.

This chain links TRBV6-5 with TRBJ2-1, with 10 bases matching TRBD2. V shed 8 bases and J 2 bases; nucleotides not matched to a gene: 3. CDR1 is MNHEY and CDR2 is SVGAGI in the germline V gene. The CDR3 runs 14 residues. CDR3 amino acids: CASCSGGTYNEQFF. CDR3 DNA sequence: TGTGCCAGCTGTAGCGGGGGGACCTACAATGAGCAGTTCTTC.

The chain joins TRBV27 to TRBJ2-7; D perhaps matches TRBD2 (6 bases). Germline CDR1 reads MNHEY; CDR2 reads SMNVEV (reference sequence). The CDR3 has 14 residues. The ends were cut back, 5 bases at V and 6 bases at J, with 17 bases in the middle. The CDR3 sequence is CASSRRGTAFEQYF. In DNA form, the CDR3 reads TGTGCCAGCAGTCGCCGCGGGACTGCCTTCGAGCAGTACTTC.

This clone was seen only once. This CDR3 is CATSRDQTGLETQYF. The CDR3 region has the DNA TGTGCCACCAGCAGAGATCAGACAGGGTTAGAGACCCAGTACTTC. The chain has TRBV15 and TRBJ2-5, with TRBD1 identical over 7 bases. In germline, CDR1 is LNHNV, CDR2 YYDKDF (reference sequence). The CDR3 sequence is 15 residues long. Germline trimming cut 0 bases from V and 4 bases from J; bases unmatched to any gene: 5. The entire variable domain, with the rest obtained from reference TRBV15 and TRBJ2-5, is as follows: DAMVIQNPRYQVTQFGKPVTLSCSQTLNHNVMYWYQQKSSQAPKLLFHYYDKDFNNEADTPDNFQSRRPNTSFCFLDIRSPGLGDTAMYLCATSRDQTGLETQYFGPGTRLLVL.